This T cell receptor (beta chain) was sequenced during a study of low-dose radiotherapy and immunotherapy resistance in tumors. For the study at large: The drug cyclophosphamide was given into a vein at 200 mg/m2 every two weeks, one day before radiation and immunotherapy.

The sample holds many counts of this clonotype. Trimming took 0 bases from V and 4 from J, leaving 7 bases between them. The CDR3 runs 13 residues. In germline, CDR1 is DFQATT, CDR2 SNEGSKA (reference sequence). First-strand cDNA relied on TRAV- and TRBV-specific primers spanning alpha and beta chains. Amplification, which lasted around 18 PCR cycles, used a constant-region primer and V-primer adapter to amplify TCRs. TCRdb used MiXCR to reprocess the reads, holding one entry per CDR3 protein. The data show 54,000 or so distinct CDR3 sequences, around 25% seen once. Time point reported: before trial treatment. Each eligible patient had an advanced solid tumor, and these tumors lacked tumor-infiltrating lymphocytes.

This rearrangement joins TRBV20-1 to TRBJ2-4; the D is unclear. This clonotype originated in a male donor with prostate cancer. This material consisted of PBMCs, taken before treatment. CDR3 nucleotides: TGCAGTGCTAGAGATCCCAATAAAAACATTCAGTACTTC. It yields the protein CSARDPNKNIQYF.